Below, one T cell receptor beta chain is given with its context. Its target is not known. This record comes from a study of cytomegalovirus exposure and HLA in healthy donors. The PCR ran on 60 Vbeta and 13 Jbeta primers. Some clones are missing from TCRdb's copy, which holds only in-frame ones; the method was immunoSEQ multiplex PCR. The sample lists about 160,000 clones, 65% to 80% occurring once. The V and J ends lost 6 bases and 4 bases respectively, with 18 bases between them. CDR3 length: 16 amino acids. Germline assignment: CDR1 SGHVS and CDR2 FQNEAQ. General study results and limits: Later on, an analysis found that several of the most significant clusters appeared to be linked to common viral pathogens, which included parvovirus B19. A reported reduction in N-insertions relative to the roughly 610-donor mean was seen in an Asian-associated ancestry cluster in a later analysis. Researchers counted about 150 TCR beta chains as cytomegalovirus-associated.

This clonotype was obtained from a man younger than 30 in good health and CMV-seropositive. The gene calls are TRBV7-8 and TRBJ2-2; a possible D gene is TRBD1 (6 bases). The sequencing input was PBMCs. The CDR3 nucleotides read TGTGCCAGCAGTACCGGGACATACTCTTCCACCGGGGAGCTGTTTTTT. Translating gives CASSTGTYSSTGELFF.